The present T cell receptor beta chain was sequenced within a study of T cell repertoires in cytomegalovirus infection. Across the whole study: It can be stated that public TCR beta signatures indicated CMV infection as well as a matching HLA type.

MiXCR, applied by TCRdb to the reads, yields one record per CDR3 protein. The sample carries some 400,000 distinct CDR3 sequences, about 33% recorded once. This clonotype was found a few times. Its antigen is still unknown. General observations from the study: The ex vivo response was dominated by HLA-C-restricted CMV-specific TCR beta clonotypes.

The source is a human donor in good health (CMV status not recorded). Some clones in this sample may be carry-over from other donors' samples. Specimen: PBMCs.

CDR3 DNA: TGTGCCAGCAGCTCAATAGGGGATCATGGCTACACCTTC. This sequence encodes CASSSIGDHGYTF. The chain carries TRBV7-6 and TRBJ1-2; perhaps TRBD1 as D (5 bases). The germline CDR1 and CDR2 sequences are SGHVS and FNYEAQ. Trimming left V 4 bases short and J 6 bases short, with 12 bases between. This CDR3 spans 13 amino acids.